This TCR beta chain comes out of a study of shared clonotypes between healthy human individuals. This clone was found once. Its antigen is as yet unknown. Points from the study as a whole: The study found lower generation probabilities in non-shared clonotypes than in those shared by all four donors. Despite large depth, rarefaction showed incomplete sorted-subset sequencing.

Deep level was the assay's run setting. Sorted-subset replicate PCR reactions were performed with about 200 ng DNA, corresponding to 25,000 to 35,000 T cell genomes. Here immunoSEQ multiplex PCR was the method, and the copy in TCRdb shows in-frame clones only, minus some. The data hold millions of clones, with about 92% observed a single time. The naive CD8 population came from CD45RO-negative cells selected for CCR7, without terminally differentiated effector memory CD45RA+ cells. Sequenced: naive CD8+ T cells from PBMCs. The TCR was taken from a man aged 18 to 30 in good health. Some clones in this sample may be carry-over from other donors' samples.

The CDR3 DNA sequence: TGTGCCAGCAGCTTGGGTGGCACTACCTATGGCTACACCTTC. Protein product: CASSLGGTTYGYTF. The genes are TRBV5-6 and TRBJ1-2; D remains ambiguous. CDR3 length equals 14 residues. Germline-derived CDR1 and CDR2 are SGHDT and YYEEEE. V lost 0 bases to trimming and J lost 4 bases, with 10 bases between them.